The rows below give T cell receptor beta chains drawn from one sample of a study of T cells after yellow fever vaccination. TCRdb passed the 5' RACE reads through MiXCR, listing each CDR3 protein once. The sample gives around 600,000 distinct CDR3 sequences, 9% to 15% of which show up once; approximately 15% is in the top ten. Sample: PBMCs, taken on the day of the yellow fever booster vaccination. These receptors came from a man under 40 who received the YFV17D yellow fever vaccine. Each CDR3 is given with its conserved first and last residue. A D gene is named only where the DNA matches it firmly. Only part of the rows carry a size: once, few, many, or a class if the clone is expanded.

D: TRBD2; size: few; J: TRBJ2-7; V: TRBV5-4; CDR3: CASSRTSGRTYEQYF; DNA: TGTGCCAGCAGCCGGACTAGCGGGAGGACCTACGAGCAGTACTTC
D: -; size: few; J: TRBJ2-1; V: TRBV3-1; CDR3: CASSQAQNSYNEQFF; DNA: TGTGCCAGCAGCCAAGCCCAAAACTCCTACAATGAGCAGTTCTTC
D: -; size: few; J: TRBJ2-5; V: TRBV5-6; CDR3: CASSLRPTAGETQYF; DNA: TGTGCCAGCAGCTTAAGACCTACCGCTGGGGAGACCCAGTACTTC
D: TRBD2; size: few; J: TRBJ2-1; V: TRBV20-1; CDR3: CSAREATSGLNEQFF; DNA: TGCAGTGCTAGAGAAGCGACTAGCGGGCTCAATGAGCAGTTCTTC
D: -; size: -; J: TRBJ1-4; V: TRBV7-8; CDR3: CASSFTDSLGEKLFF; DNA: TGTGCCAGCAGTTTCACGGACAGTCTGGGTGAAAAACTGTTTTTT
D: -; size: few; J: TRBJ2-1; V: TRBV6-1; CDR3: CASSGEFRSYNEQFF; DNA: TGTGCCAGCAGTGGGGAATTCCGCTCCTACAATGAGCAGTTCTTC
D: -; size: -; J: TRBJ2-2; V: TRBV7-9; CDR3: CASRDRPPRAHTGELFF; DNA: TGTGCCAGCAGAGATCGACCCCCCCGGGCGCACACCGGGGAGCTGTTTTTT
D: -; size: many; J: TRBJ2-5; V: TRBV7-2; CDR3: CASSSVDGSKTQYF; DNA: TGTGCCAGCAGCTCGGTGGATGGGAGCAAGACCCAGTACTTC
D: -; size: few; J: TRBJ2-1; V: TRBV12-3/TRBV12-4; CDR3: CATGGANEQFF; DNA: TGTGCCACAGGCGGGGCAAATGAGCAGTTCTTC
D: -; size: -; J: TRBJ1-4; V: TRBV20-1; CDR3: CSAPELGATNEKLFF; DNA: TGCAGTGCCCCTGAGTTGGGGGCAACTAATGAAAAACTGTTTTTT
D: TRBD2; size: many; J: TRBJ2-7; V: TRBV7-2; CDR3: CASRLAGGASYEQYF; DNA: TGTGCCAGCAGGCTAGCGGGAGGGGCGTCCTACGAGCAGTACTTC
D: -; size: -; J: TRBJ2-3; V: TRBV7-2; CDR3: CASSIQGGDTQYF; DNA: TGTGCCAGCAGCATCCAAGGGGGTGATACGCAGTATTTT
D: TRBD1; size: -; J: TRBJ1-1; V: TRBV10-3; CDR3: CAISESPGQGADEAFF; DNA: TGTGCCATCAGTGAGTCACCGGGACAGGGGGCGGATGAAGCTTTCTTT
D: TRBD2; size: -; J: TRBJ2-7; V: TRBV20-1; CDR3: CSARDRLAGVGYEQYF; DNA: TGCAGTGCTAGAGATCGACTAGCGGGAGTAGGGTACGAGCAGTACTTC
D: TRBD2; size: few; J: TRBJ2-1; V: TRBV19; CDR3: CASSISGRAFEQFF; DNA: TGTGCCAGTAGTATAAGCGGGAGGGCCTTCGAGCAGTTCTTC
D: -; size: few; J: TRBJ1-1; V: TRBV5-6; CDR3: CASSSGGGDTEAFF; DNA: TGTGCCAGCAGCTCCGGAGGGGGTGACACTGAAGCTTTCTTT
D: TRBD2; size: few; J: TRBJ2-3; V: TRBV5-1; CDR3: CASSWRGSTDTQYF; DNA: TGCGCCAGCAGCTGGCGGGGGAGCACAGATACGCAGTATTTT
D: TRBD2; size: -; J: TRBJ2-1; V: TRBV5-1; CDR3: CASSPGGTSGGNEQFF; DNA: TGCGCCAGCAGCCCTGGGGGTACTAGCGGGGGGAATGAGCAGTTCTTC